This TCR beta chain is drawn from a study of shared clonotypes between healthy human individuals. Donors had no recently reported acute infections or vaccinations and were HIV-negative. In regard to this clone: Its cognate antigen is unknown. In the same sample, other DNA sequences code for this CDR3.

The length of the CDR3 is 15 residues. With 1 base clipped from V and 7 bases from J, the junction kept 6 bases outside the gene matches. The germline V gene has CDR1 SGHTA and CDR2 FQGNSA. The assay was immunoSEQ multiplex PCR, and TCRdb's table has in-frame clones only and misses some. The sample records about 1.1 million clones, roughly 74% being singletons. General study points: The diversity represented, both genetic and in exposure history, was limited by few donors.

This sequence originates from a man aged 18-30 years in good health. Some clones in this sample may be carry-over from other donors' samples. This chain links TRBV7-2 with TRBJ2-1; 8 nucleotides align to TRBD2. Sequences were obtained from memory CD4+ T cells from PBMCs. Subset here: CD45RA-negative fraction. CDR3 sequence (DNA): TGTGCCAGCAGCTTAGGAACTAGCGGTTATAATGAGCAGTTCTTC. It is translated as CASSLGTSGYNEQFF.